This T cell receptor (beta chain) was captured in a study of cytomegalovirus exposure and HLA in healthy donors. The PCR employed 60 Vbeta primers together with 13 Jbeta primers. Clones were read by immunoSEQ multiplex PCR, and TCRdb kept only the in-frame ones, dropping some. The sample lists around 100,000 clones, 78% occurring once. The study's findings and limits: Sequencing likely generated an artifact that appeared as a cluster of highly shared sequence variants.

Comment on this clone: Its matching antigen is unknown.

The CDR3 is made up of 17 amino acids. V gave up 2 bases and J gave up 4 bases, with 17 bases separating them. Per germline, CDR1 MNHNS and CDR2 SASEGT. Healthy bone marrow donors formed the donor group. This receptor was obtained from a male donor in good health and CMV-seropositive. Sequencing was performed on PBMCs. The chain couples TRBV6-1 to TRBJ2-2; D not resolved. CDR3 DNA: TGTGCCAGCAGTGAAAGTTGGAGCAGCTTAAGCACCGGGGAGCTGTTTTTT. It is translated as CASSESWSSLSTGELFF.